This T cell receptor beta chain is from a study of vaccination effects on CD4 cells after COVID-19. Viral peptide pools were used in the ViraFEST assay to expand antigen-specific CD4+ T cells, and sequencing came afterward. After roughly eleven days in culture, the CD4+ T cells were isolated. PCR-confirmed SARS-CoV-2 infection occurred in the person between March and December 2020. Notes on this clone: Its antigen is unidentified.

Method: immunoSEQ multiplex PCR; TCRdb's copy keeps in-frame clones and lacks some. The table lists 24,000 or so clones, around 66% of them singletons. Losses at the gene ends were 0 bases for V and 0 bases for J; bases not matched to a gene: 6. Germline CDR1 reads SGHDT; CDR2 reads YYEEEE. This CDR3 has 18 residues. This sample comprised CD4+ T cells from PBMCs cultured with SARS-CoV-2 spike peptides, obtained before COVID-19 vaccination. The rearrangement joins TRBV5-6 to TRBJ2-6; 7 bases fit TRBD1. This sequence originates from a human donor who had a prior SARS-CoV-2 infection. The DNA for the CDR3 is TGTGCCAGCAGCTTGGTAGGGACAGTGCCCTCTGGGGCCAACGTCCTGACTTTC. Translation: CASSLVGTVPSGANVLTF.